This is a list of T cell receptor beta chains from one sample in a study of regulatory T cells in long-lasting Graves disease. TCRdb independently ran MiXCR on the multiplex PCR reads; one entry per CDR3 protein. Among hundreds of thousands of distinct CDR3 sequences listed, approximately 15% were seen once. These data also featured in a second study, about T cells in Graves' hyperthyroidism and ophthalmopathy.

The material sequenced was peripheral blood mononuclear cells (PBMCs), taken at new diagnosis, from a patient treated with antithyroid drugs. The receptors stem from a woman in her 30s with Graves disease. The CDR3 runs from the conserved cysteine through the conserved F or W. A D gene is named only where the DNA matches it firmly. Clone size is not always given. Where it is, it says once, few, many or a class for expanded clones.

V,size,J,D,CDR3,DNA
TRBV29-1,-,TRBJ2-1,TRBD2,CSVLGLAGVGNEQFF,TGCAGCGTTCTGGGACTAGCGGGAGTGGGTAATGAGCAGTTCTTC
TRBV20-1,-,TRBJ2-1,TRBD2,CSAILTSGANNEQFF,TGCAGTGCTATTCTCACTAGCGGGGCGAACAATGAGCAGTTCTTC
TRBV27,-,TRBJ2-7,TRBD1,CASRKQGMSSYEQYF,TGTGCCAGCCGGAAACAGGGGATGTCCTCCTACGAGCAGTACTTC
TRBV6-1,many,TRBJ1-5,-,CASGGFNQPQHF,TGTGCCAGCGGCGGGTTCAATCAGCCCCAGCATTTT
TRBV20-1,few,TRBJ1-6,TRBD1,CSAEDRQGSLSPLHF,TGCAGTGCTGAAGATCGACAGGGGTCTCTCTCACCCCTCCACTTT
TRBV7-8,many,TRBJ2-7,-,CASARWDKGDYEQYF,TGTGCCAGCGCCCGATGGGACAAAGGCGACTACGAGCAGTACTTC
TRBV19,few,TRBJ1-6,-,CASSIWNSRLSPLHF,TGTGCCAGTAGTATCTGGAACAGCCGCCTTTCACCCCTCCACTTT
TRBV12-3/TRBV12-4,many,TRBJ1-2,TRBD1,CASSFRGGYTF,TGTGCCAGCAGTTTCAGGGGGGGCTACACCTTC
TRBV7-2,few,TRBJ2-7,TRBD1,CAGSSQGEAVQYF,TGTGCCGGCAGCTCGCAGGGGGAAGCAGTACAGTACTTC
TRBV28,few,TRBJ2-3,-,CASSLHSGGGAGDAQVTDTQYF,TGTGCCAGCAGTTTACACTCAGGGGGGGGGGCCGGAGACGCGCAGGTAACAGATACGCAGTATTTT
TRBV9,-,TRBJ2-7,TRBD2,CASSVAPLVAGGTYEQYF,TGTGCCAGCAGCGTAGCTCCCCTCGTAGCGGGAGGAACCTACGAGCAGTACTTC
TRBV5-1,-,TRBJ2-7,-,CASSLQPGAYEQYF,TGCGCCAGCAGCCTGCAACCAGGCGCCTACGAGCAGTACTTC
TRBV6-5,many,TRBJ2-7,-,CASSYRGASTDEQYF,TGTGCCAGCAGTTACAGGGGGGCCAGTACCGACGAGCAGTACTTC
TRBV6-1,many,TRBJ2-7,TRBD1,CASIPGQGNHEQYF,TGTGCCAGCATTCCGGGACAGGGGAACCACGAGCAGTACTTC
TRBV30,few,TRBJ2-4,TRBD2,CAWNPSGARAKNIQYF,TGTGCCTGGAACCCTAGCGGGGCAAGAGCCAAAAACATTCAGTACTTC
TRBV2,-,TRBJ1-1,-,CASSEGGGDTEAFF,TGTGCCAGCAGTGAAGGGGGAGGGGACACTGAAGCTTTCTTT
TRBV29-1,few,TRBJ2-3,-,CSVDQGTDTQYF,TGCAGCGTTGATCAGGGCACAGATACGCAGTATTTT
TRBV19,-,TRBJ2-5,TRBD2,CASSRLAGGGGETQYF,TGTGCCAGTAGTAGACTAGCGGGAGGTGGGGGAGAGACCCAGTACTTC
TRBV5-1,many,TRBJ1-1,-,CASSLSPGVNTEAFF,TGCGCCAGCAGCTTGTCTCCGGGAGTTAACACTGAAGCTTTCTTT
TRBV10-3,-,TRBJ2-3,-,CAISESTQNSPQYF,TGTGCCATCAGTGAGTCTACCCAGAACAGCCCGCAGTATTTT
TRBV7-3,-,TRBJ2-2,-,CASSLKGRGELFF,TGTGCCAGCAGCTTAAAGGGGAGGGGGGAGCTGTTTTTT
TRBV7-3,many,TRBJ1-5,-,CASSFNGDQPQHF,TGTGCCAGCAGCTTTAACGGAGATCAGCCCCAGCATTTT
TRBV19,-,TRBJ1-1,-,CAAGEVRTEAFF,TGTGCCGCCGGCGAGGTGAGGACTGAAGCTTTCTTT
TRBV28,many,TRBJ2-7,TRBD1,CASHRQGRGYEQYF,TGTGCCAGCCACAGACAGGGACGAGGTTACGAGCAGTACTTC
TRBV27,many,TRBJ2-2,TRBD2,CASKPGLAGSTGELFF,TGTGCCAGCAAACCGGGACTAGCGGGAAGCACCGGGGAGCTGTTTTTT
TRBV6-1,many,TRBJ2-7,-,CASSEFSGTSSEQYF,TGTGCCAGCAGTGAATTCTCAGGGACGAGCTCCGAGCAGTACTTC
TRBV7-9,-,TRBJ1-1,TRBD1,CASRGQPRTEAFF,TGTGCCAGCAGGGGACAGCCCAGGACTGAAGCTTTCTTT
TRBV5-1,-,TRBJ2-7,TRBD1,CASSLLTGSPYEQYF,TGCGCCAGCAGCCTTCTGACAGGGTCCCCCTACGAGCAGTACTTC
TRBV28,-,TRBJ2-7,-,CASSFLDTPFSYF,TGTGCCAGCAGTTTTTTGGACACCCCTTTTTCGTACTTC
TRBV6-5,many,TRBJ2-7,-,CASSYSGTSSYEQYF,TGTGCCAGCAGTTACTCAGGGACAAGCTCCTACGAGCAGTACTTC
TRBV12-3/TRBV12-4,-,TRBJ2-7,-,CASSSARGTREQYF,TGTGCCAGCAGTTCTGCCCGGGGGACTCGCGAGCAGTACTTC
TRBV7-2,many,TRBJ1-5,-,CASSLNGRLSNQPQHF,TGTGCCAGCAGCTTAAATGGTAGACTGAGCAATCAGCCCCAGCATTTT
TRBV7-8,many,TRBJ1-1,TRBD1,CASSYPRDRVNTEAFF,TGTGCCAGCAGCTATCCCAGGGACAGAGTAAACACTGAAGCTTTCTTT
TRBV3-1,-,TRBJ2-3,TRBD2,CASSHTGLASDTQYF,TGTGCCAGCAGCCATACGGGACTAGCATCAGATACGCAGTATTTT
TRBV3-1,few,TRBJ2-2,TRBD2,CASRGGLENTGELFF,TGTGCCAGCAGAGGCGGACTAGAGAACACCGGGGAGCTGTTTTTT
TRBV18,-,TRBJ2-1,-,CASSPPSGHNEQFF,TGTGCCAGCTCACCACCCTCGGGGCACAATGAGCAGTTCTTC
TRBV12-3/TRBV12-4,many,TRBJ1-6,-,CASRAGVSPLHF,TGTGCCAGCAGGGCTGGCGTTTCACCCCTCCACTTT
TRBV7-2,-,TRBJ2-6,TRBD2,CASRSRTSVFSGANVLTF,TGTGCCAGCAGATCCCGGACTAGCGTCTTCTCTGGGGCCAACGTCCTGACTTTC
TRBV6-5,many,TRBJ1-3,-,CASSYSTSGNTIYF,TGTGCCAGCAGTTACTCGACCTCTGGAAACACCATATATTTT
TRBV6-1,few,TRBJ2-2,TRBD2,CASSEHLAGGPTGELFF,TGTGCCAGCAGTGAACACTTAGCGGGAGGACCCACCGGGGAGCTGTTTTTT
TRBV28,many,TRBJ1-5,-,CASSLDGGRQPQHF,TGTGCCAGCAGTCTTGACGGAGGAAGGCAGCCCCAGCATTTT
TRBV19,few,TRBJ1-1,-,CASSEVGGTEAFF,TGTGCCAGTAGCGAAGTAGGGGGCACTGAAGCTTTCTTT
TRBV7-8,many,TRBJ2-1,TRBD1,CASSPKPGQLYNEQFF,TGTGCCAGCAGCCCAAAACCGGGACAGCTATACAATGAGCAGTTCTTC
TRBV12-3/TRBV12-4,-,TRBJ1-2,-,CASSSGFGYTF,TGTGCCAGCAGTTCCGGGTTCGGCTACACCTTC
TRBV12-3/TRBV12-4,many,TRBJ2-5,-,CASSFNVQETQYF,TGTGCCAGCAGTTTTAACGTACAAGAGACCCAGTACTTC
TRBV11-2,many,TRBJ2-6,-,CASSYTGANVLTF,TGTGCCAGCAGCTATACTGGGGCCAACGTCCTGACTTTC
TRBV14,few,TRBJ1-2,-,CASSLEIGYGYTF,TGTGCCAGCAGCCTGGAGATTGGCTATGGCTACACCTTC
TRBV2,many,TRBJ2-1,TRBD2,CASSVSGRVGNEQFF,TGTGCCAGCAGTGTTAGCGGGAGGGTTGGCAATGAGCAGTTCTTC